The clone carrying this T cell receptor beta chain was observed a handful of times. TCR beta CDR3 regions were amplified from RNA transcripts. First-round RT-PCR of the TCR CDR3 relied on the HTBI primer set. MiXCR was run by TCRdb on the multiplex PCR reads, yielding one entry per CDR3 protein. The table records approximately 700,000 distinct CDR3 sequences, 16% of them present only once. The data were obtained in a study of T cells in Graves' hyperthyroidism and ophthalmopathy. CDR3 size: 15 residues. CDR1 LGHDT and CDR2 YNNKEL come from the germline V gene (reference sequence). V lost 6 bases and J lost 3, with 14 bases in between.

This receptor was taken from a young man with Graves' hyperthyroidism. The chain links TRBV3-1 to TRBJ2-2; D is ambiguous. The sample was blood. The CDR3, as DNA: TGTGCCAGCAGTGAAACCCAAACCCACACCGGGGAGCTGTTTTTT. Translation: CASSETQTHTGELFF.